These 23 T cell receptor beta chains were all obtained from the same sample, sequenced in a study of PD-1 blockade in mismatch repair-deficient tumors. Repertoires were generated with immunoSEQ multiplex PCR, while TCRdb's copy carries only in-frame clones and drops some. The data show more than 13,000 clones, just over 85% seen once. Time point meaning: identical approximately nine-day culture without peptide (control). No antigens are known for them. The sequencing used cells cultured in vitro, collected from a patient treated with pembrolizumab. Receptors originate from an adult with mismatch repair-deficient cancer.

This clone has just one count. This chain connects TRBV5-1 to TRBJ2-2; the match to TRBD1 covers 9 bases. V shed 2 bases, J shed 6 bases, and the junction held 8 bases outside the gene matches. In germline, CDR1 is SGHRS, CDR2 YFSETQ. The CDR3 contains 16 residues. CDR3 region: CASSFRTGQGSGELFF. The CDR3 DNA is TGCGCCAGCAGCTTCCGAACTGGACAGGGGTCCGGGGAGCTGTTTTTT. The whole variable domain, filled in from reference TRBV5-1 and TRBJ2-2, reads KAGVTQTPRYLIKTRGQQVTLSCSPISGHRSVSWYQQTPGQGLQFLFEYFSETQRNKGNFPGRFSGRQFSNSRSEMNVSTLELGDSALYLCASSFRTGQGSGELFFGEGSRLTVL.

The gene calls are TRBV28 and TRBJ1-1, with D tentatively TRBD1 (6 bases). CDR3 length: 13 residues. Looked up from germline, CDR1 is MDHEN and CDR2 is SYDVKM. The V end lost 5 bases, the J end lost 11 bases, and 18 bases lay between the germline ends. CDR3 nucleotide sequence: TGTGCCAGCAGTCTCCCGACGGGGGCGACGGCTTTCTTT. Residues: CASSLPTGATAFF.

The chain uses TRBV5-1 and TRBJ2-1; D might be TRBD1 (5 bases). The V end lost 1 base, the J end lost 4 bases, and 21 bases lay between the germline ends. The CDR3 length is 18 residues. Looked up from germline, CDR1 is SGHRS and CDR2 is YFSETQ. Here the CDR3 DNA reads TGCGCCAGCAGCTTGAATAGGGGATTGGACGGTAAATACAATGAGCAGTTCTTC. Encoded protein: CASSLNRGLDGKYNEQFF.

The genes are TRBV4-2 and TRBJ1-1, with no clear D. V dropped 2 bases and J dropped 6 bases, with 10 bases sitting between them. Germline V gene lookup returns CDR1 LGHNA and CDR2 YNFKEQ. The CDR3 loop spans 13 amino acids. The CDR3 sequence is CASSQNWGAEAFF. The CDR3 bases are TGTGCCAGCAGCCAAAACTGGGGAGCTGAAGCTTTCTTT.

The rearrangement links TRBV30 to TRBJ2-3; 7 nucleotides agree with TRBD2. Trimming took 4 bases from V and 3 from J; bases not matched to a gene: 10. Per germline, CDR1 GTSNPN and CDR2 SVGIG (reference sequence). The CDR3 contains 15 residues. CDR3 DNA sequence: TGTGCCTGGACGTTTAGCGGAGCGGGGACAGATACGCAGTATTTT. Amino acid sequence: CAWTFSGAGTDTQYF.

The chain employs TRBV7-9 and TRBJ1-1; 9 bases are shared with TRBD1. V gave up 4 bases and J gave up 7 bases; unmatched junction bases: 7. Per the germline V gene, CDR1 is SEHNR and CDR2 is FQNEAQ (reference sequence). The CDR3 is made up of 14 amino acids. CDR3 in amino acids: CASSSDGTGLEAFF. CDR3 sequence (DNA): TGTGCCAGCAGCTCAGACGGGACAGGGCTTGAAGCTTTCTTT. The full variable domain, in which reference TRBV7-9 and TRBJ1-1 provide the parts outside the CDR3, is DTGVSQNPRHKITKRGQNVTFRCDPISEHNRLYWYRQTLGQGPEFLTYFQNEAQLEKSRLLSDRFSAERPKGSFSTLEIQRTEQGDSAMYLCASSSDGTGLEAFFGQGTRLTVV.

This sequence joins TRBV18 and TRBJ2-1; 7 bases match TRBD2. From germline, CDR1 is KGHSH and CDR2 LQKENI. The CDR3 is 16 residues long. The J segment lost 3 bases and the V segment lost 2 bases, leaving 7 bases of the junction unmatched. In DNA form, the CDR3 reads TGTGCCAGCTCACCAGTTGGGACTACCAACTACAATGAGCAGTTCTTC. Encoded protein: CASSPVGTTNYNEQFF.

Only a few counts were recorded for this clone. The genes are TRBV28 and TRBJ2-3, with D possibly being TRBD1 (8 bases). The germline V gene encodes CDR1 MDHEN and CDR2 SYDVKM. V dropped 7 bases and J dropped 7 bases, with 18 bases sitting between them. CDR3 size: 14 residues. The CDR3 nucleotides read TGTGCCAGCATTGAGAACAGGGGGGGGAATACGCAGTATTTT. This translates into CASIENRGGNTQYF.

This chain links TRBV29-1 with TRBJ2-3; 7 bases align to TRBD2. Germline V gives CDR1 SQVTM, CDR2 ANQGSEA. J gave up 2 bases and V 2 bases, and 7 bases lay outside the gene matches. This CDR3 contains 15 residues. This CDR3 reads CSVEITGDYTDTQYF. The CDR3 DNA reads as TGCAGCGTTGAAATCACGGGGGACTACACAGATACGCAGTATTTT.

DNA for the CDR3: TGCGCCAGCAGATTTTCACCGAACACTGAAGCTTTCTTT. It encodes CASRFSPNTEAFF. The chain uses TRBV5-1 and TRBJ1-1; D uncertain. The CDR3 extends over 13 amino acids. Germline V gives CDR1 SGHRS, CDR2 YFSETQ. The ends were cut back, 5 bases at V and 1 base at J, with 9 bases in the middle.

The chain uses TRBV7-2 and TRBJ2-5; no clear D gene. Germline V lookup: CDR1 SGHTA, CDR2 FQGNSA. The V gene lost 5 bases and the J gene lost 8 bases, with 15 bases spanning the gap. This CDR3 has 13 residues. The CDR3 protein is CASSPPPYITQYF. The CDR3 bases are TGTGCCAGCAGCCCCCCTCCGTATATAACCCAGTACTTC. Full variable domain (outside the CDR3, taken from reference TRBV7-2 and TRBJ2-5): GAGVSQSPSNKVTEKGKDVELRCDPISGHTALYWYRQSLGQGLEFLIYFQGNSAPDKSGLPSDRFSAERTGGSVSTLTIQRTQQEDSAVYLCASSPPPYITQYFGPGTRLLVL.

This sequence joins TRBV5-1 and TRBJ2-1; D is ambiguous. Germline values: CDR1 SGHRS, CDR2 YFSETQ. The length of the CDR3 is 13 residues. The ends were cut back, 7 bases at V and 9 bases at J, with 17 bases in the middle. The CDR3 protein is CASSNGVDVEQFF. The DNA of the CDR3 is TGCGCCAGCTCCAATGGCGTTGATGTTGAGCAGTTCTTC.

The chain links TRBV19 to TRBJ2-1; D not resolved. V lost 6 bases to trimming and J lost 1 base, with 13 bases between them. The CDR3 has 15 residues. CDR1 and CDR2 (germline): LNHDA, SQIVND (reference sequence). CDR3 sequence (DNA): TGTGCCAGTAGCTGGTATTCCGAGTCCTACAATGAGCAGTTCTTC. The encoded protein is CASSWYSESYNEQFF.

The rearrangement uses TRBV9 and TRBJ2-1; the D gene is possibly TRBD1 (5 bases). This CDR3 has 15 residues. Germline V gives CDR1 SGDLS, CDR2 YYNGEE. V lost 3 bases, J lost 3 bases, and 13 bases lay in between. This CDR3 reads CASSATASRYNEQFF. DNA for the CDR3: TGTGCCAGCAGCGCGACAGCGTCCCGCTACAATGAGCAGTTCTTC.

This clone was counted a single time. V gene TRBV7-7 combines with J gene TRBJ2-5; D is unresolved. Germline V lookup: CDR1 SSHAT, CDR2 FNYEAQ (reference sequence). V was cut by 0 bases and J by 2 bases, with 13 bases left in between. The CDR3 extends over 16 amino acids. The CDR3 region has the DNA TGTGCCAGCAGCTTAGCGTCCCCTCGGGCACAAGAGACCCAGTACTTC. This codes for CASSLASPRAQETQYF.

The rearrangement links TRBV6-5 to TRBJ1-2; 10 positions match TRBD1. CDR1 and CDR2 (germline): MNHEY, SVGAGI. V lost 2 bases to trimming and J lost 2 bases; unmatched junction nucleotides: 2. The CDR3 is made up of 15 amino acids. The CDR3 sequence is CASSYGTGENYGYTF. Here the CDR3 DNA reads TGTGCCAGCAGTTACGGGACAGGGGAAAACTATGGCTACACCTTC.

The V call is TRBV30, the J call TRBJ2-3, with D possibly TRBD2 on 6 matching bases. The V and J ends lost 0 bases and 8 bases respectively, with 12 bases between them. The germline CDR1 and CDR2 sequences are GTSNPN and SVGIG (reference sequence). The CDR3 has 13 residues. The CDR3 DNA reads TGTGCCTGGAGTGTATCGGGAGAGGGTACGCAGTATTTT. Translation: CAWSVSGEGTQYF.

The chain recombines TRBV21-1 with TRBJ1-1; the table's D call, TRBD1, was not checked against the DNA. TRBV21-1 is flagged as a pseudogene. This CDR3 is built from 10 residues. CDR3 in DNA: TGTGCCAGGGGACATTACGAAGCTTTCTTT. Translated, it gives CARGHYEAFF.

This chain links TRBV28 with TRBJ2-1, with 8 positions matching TRBD1. The V segment lost 6 bases and the J segment 5 bases; nucleotides outside the gene matches: 6. Germline CDR1 and CDR2: MDHEN and SYDVKM. The CDR3 runs to 14 residues. DNA of the CDR3: TGTGCCAGCAGGCCGGCGACAGGGGACAATGAGCAGTTCTTC. Amino acids: CASRPATGDNEQFF.

V and J are TRBV6-5 and TRBJ2-1, with TRBD1 identical over 7 bases. V was pared by 5 bases and J by 6 bases, with 10 bases of the junction left unmatched. Germline-derived CDR1 and CDR2 are MNHEY and SVGAGI. The CDR3 consists of 15 residues. The CDR3 here is CASSRQGRLANEQFF. The DNA of the CDR3 is TGTGCCAGCAGTCGACAGGGTCGGCTTGCCAATGAGCAGTTCTTC.

The V and J genes are TRBV28 and TRBJ1-2, with D hard to call. The CDR3 extends over 16 amino acids. V was pared by 1 base and J by 1 base, with 13 bases between. Germline CDR1 and CDR2: MDHEN and SYDVKM. CDR3 bases: TGTGCCAGCAGTTTATTGGCCCCGGCGATTAACTATGGCTACACCTTC. As protein: CASSLLAPAINYGYTF.

The chain joins TRBV20-1 to TRBJ2-3; a possible D gene is TRBD1 (5 bases). V dropped 3 bases and J dropped 8 bases, with 6 bases sitting between them. CDR1 DFQATT and CDR2 SNEGSKA come from the germline V gene (reference sequence). CDR3 size: 10 residues. This CDR3 is CSASRGTQYF. CDR3 DNA sequence: TGCAGTGCTAGTAGGGGTACGCAGTATTTT.

The rearrangement joins TRBV7-2 to TRBJ1-2, with 7 positions matching TRBD1. The CDR3 covers 14 residues. V was clipped by 1 base and J by 4 bases; unmatched bases: 3. The germline V gene encodes CDR1 SGHTA and CDR2 FQGNSA. The CDR3, as DNA: TGTGCCAGCAGCTTAGACCGGGACAGCTATGGCTACACCTTC. It encodes CASSLDRDSYGYTF. Full variable domain (missing parts from reference TRBV7-2 and TRBJ1-2): GAGVSQSPSNKVTEKGKDVELRCDPISGHTALYWYRQSLGQGLEFLIYFQGNSAPDKSGLPSDRFSAERTGGSVSTLTIQRTQQEDSAVYLCASSLDRDSYGYTFGSGTRLTVV.